This TCR beta chain was profiled in a study of T cell responses to AZD1222 COVID-19 vaccine. Overall study findings and caveats: When two AZD1222 doses had been given, Spike-specific TCR breadth and depth rose.

This clone appeared a single time. Its target is unknown. Measured with immunoSEQ multiplex PCR; TCRdb has only the in-frame clones, and not every one. This table holds about 60,000 clones, 84% found once. From germline, CDR1 is SNHLY and CDR2 FYNNEI. The V end lost 4 bases, the J end lost 8 bases, and 14 bases lay between the germline ends. The CDR3 is made up of 14 amino acids. The genes are TRBV2 and TRBJ1-4; perhaps TRBD1 as D (5 bases). This sample comprised peripheral blood, obtained on day 0 of AZD1222 vaccination. This clonotype was obtained from an adult in good health. As DNA, the CDR3 is TGTGCCAGCAGTGGGGAGGGCGAGGGGGAAAAACTGTTTTTT. Protein sequence: CASSGEGEGEKLFF.